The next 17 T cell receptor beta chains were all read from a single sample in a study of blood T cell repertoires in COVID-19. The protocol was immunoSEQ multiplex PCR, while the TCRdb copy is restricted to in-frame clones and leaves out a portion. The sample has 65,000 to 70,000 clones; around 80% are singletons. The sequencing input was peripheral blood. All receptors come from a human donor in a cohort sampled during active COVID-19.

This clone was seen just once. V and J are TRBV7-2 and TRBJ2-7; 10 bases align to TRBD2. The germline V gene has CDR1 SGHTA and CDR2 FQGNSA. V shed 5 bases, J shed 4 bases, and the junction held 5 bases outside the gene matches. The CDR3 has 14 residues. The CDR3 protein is CASSPSGRVYEQYF. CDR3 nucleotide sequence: TGTGCCAGCAGCCCCAGCGGGAGGGTGTACGAGCAGTACTTC.

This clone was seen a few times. The CDR3 spells CASSPRQSSPLHF. The CDR3 DNA reads TGTGCCAGCAGTCCCCGACAGAGTTCACCCCTCCACTTT. V usage is TRBV27 and J usage is TRBJ1-6, with D possibly TRBD1 on 5 matching bases. The V gene lost 5 bases and the J gene lost 9 bases, with 11 bases spanning the gap. The CDR3 length is 13 residues. Germline loops: CDR1 MNHEY, CDR2 SMNVEV (reference sequence).

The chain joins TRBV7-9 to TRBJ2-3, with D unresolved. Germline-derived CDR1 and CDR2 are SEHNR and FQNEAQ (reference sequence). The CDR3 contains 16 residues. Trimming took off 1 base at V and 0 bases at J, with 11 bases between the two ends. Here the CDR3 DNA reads TGTGCCAGCAGCTTAGTTTCACAGTCCAGCACAGATACGCAGTATTTT. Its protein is CASSLVSQSSTDTQYF.

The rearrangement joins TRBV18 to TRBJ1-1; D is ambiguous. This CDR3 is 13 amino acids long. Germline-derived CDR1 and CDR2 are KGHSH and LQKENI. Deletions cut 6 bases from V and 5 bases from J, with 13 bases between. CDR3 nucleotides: TGTGCCAGCTCCCCGCCCGGGGAAACTGAAGCTTTCTTT. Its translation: CASSPPGETEAFF.

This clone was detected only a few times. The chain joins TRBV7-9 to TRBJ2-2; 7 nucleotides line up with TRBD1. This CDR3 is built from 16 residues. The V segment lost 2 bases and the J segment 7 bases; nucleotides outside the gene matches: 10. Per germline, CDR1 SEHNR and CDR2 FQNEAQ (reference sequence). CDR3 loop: CASSLTRQGPGGELFF. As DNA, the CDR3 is TGTGCCAGCAGCTTAACAAGACAGGGACCTGGCGGGGAGCTGTTTTTT.

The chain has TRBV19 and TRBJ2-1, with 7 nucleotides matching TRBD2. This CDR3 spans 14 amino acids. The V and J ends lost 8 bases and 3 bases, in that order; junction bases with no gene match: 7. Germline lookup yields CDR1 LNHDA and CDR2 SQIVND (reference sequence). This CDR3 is CASGEGLDYNEQFF. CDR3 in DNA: TGTGCCAGTGGGGAGGGTTTAGACTACAATGAGCAGTTCTTC.

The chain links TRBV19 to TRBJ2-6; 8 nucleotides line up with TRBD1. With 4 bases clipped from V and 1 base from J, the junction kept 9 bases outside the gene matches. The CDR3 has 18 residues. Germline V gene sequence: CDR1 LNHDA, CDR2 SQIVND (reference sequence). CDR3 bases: TGTGCCAGTAGTACCGGGACAGGCTGGGATTCTGGGGCCAACGTCCTGACTTTC. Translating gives CASSTGTGWDSGANVLTF.

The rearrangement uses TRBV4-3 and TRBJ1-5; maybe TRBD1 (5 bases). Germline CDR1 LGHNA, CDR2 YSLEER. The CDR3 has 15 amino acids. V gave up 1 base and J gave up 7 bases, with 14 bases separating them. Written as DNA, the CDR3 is TGCGCCAGCAGCCAAGGAAGGGAGGGGTTCCAGCCCCAGCATTTT. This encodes CASSQGREGFQPQHF.

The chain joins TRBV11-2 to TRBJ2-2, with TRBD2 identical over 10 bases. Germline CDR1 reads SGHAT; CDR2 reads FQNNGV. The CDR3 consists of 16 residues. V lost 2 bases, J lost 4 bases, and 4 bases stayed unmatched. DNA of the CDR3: TGTGCCAGCAGCTTACTAGCGGGAGAGGCCACCGGGGAGCTGTTTTTT. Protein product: CASSLLAGEATGELFF.

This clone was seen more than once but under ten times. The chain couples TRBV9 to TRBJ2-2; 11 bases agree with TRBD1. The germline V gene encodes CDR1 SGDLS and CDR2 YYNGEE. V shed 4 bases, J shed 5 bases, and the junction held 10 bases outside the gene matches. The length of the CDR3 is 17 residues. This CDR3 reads CASSPLPGQGDTGELFF. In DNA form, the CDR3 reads TGTGCCAGCAGCCCCCTCCCGGGACAGGGGGATACCGGGGAGCTGTTTTTT.

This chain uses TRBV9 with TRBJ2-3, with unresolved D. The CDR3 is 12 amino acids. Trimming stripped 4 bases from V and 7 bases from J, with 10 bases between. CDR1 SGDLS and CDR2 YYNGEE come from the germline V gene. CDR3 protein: CASSSTDYTQYF. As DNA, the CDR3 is TGTGCCAGCAGCTCAACAGATTATACGCAGTATTTT.

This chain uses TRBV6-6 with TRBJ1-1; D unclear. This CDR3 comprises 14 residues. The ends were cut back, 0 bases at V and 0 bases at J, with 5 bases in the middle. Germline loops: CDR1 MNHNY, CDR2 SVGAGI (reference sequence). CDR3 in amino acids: CASSYSVLNTEAFF. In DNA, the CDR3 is TGTGCCAGCAGTTACTCCGTCCTGAACACTGAAGCTTTCTTT.

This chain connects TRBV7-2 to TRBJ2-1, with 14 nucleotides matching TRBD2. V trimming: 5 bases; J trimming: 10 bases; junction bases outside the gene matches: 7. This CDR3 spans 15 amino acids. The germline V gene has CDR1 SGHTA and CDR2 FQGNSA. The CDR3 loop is CASSLTSGGVNEQFF. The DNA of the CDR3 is TGTGCCAGCAGCCTGACTAGCGGGGGGGTTAACGAGCAGTTCTTC.

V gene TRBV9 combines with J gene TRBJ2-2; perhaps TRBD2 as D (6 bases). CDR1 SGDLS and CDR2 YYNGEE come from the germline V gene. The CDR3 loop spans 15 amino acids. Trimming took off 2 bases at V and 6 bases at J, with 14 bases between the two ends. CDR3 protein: CASSVTGSGAGELFF. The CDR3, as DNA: TGTGCCAGCAGCGTTACCGGGAGCGGAGCCGGGGAGCTGTTTTTT.

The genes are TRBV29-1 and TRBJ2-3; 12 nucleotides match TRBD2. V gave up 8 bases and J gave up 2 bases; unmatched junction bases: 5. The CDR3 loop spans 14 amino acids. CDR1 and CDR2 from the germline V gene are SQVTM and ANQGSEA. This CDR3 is CSTRLAGVTDTQYF. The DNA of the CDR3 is TGCAGCACCCGACTAGCGGGAGTCACAGATACGCAGTATTTT.

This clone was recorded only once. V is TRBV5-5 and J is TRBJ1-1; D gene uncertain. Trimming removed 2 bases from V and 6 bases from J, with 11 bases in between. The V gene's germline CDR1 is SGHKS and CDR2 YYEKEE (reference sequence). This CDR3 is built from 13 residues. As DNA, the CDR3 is TGTGCCAGCAGCTTTATAGGGAGCGCTGAAGCTTTCTTT. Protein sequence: CASSFIGSAEAFF. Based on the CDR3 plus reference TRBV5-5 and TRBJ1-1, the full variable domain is DAGVTQSPTHLIKTRGQQVTLRCSPISGHKSVSWYQQVLGQGPQFIFQYYEKEERGRGNFPDRFSARQFPNYSSELNVNALLLGDSALYLCASSFIGSAEAFFGQGTRLTVV.

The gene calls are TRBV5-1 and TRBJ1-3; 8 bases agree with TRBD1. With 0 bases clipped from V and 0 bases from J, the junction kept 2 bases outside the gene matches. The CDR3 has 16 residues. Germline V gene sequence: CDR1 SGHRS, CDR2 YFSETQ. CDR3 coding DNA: TGCGCCAGCAGCTTGGGACAGGGGTACTCTGGAAACACCATATATTTT. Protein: CASSLGQGYSGNTIYF.